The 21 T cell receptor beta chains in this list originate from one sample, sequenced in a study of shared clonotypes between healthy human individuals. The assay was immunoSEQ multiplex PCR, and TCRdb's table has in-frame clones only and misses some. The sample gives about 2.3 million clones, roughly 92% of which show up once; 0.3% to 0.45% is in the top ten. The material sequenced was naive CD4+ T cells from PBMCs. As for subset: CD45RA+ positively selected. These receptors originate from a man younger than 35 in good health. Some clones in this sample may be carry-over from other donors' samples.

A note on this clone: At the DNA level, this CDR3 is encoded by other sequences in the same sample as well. CDR3 DNA: TGTGCCAGCAGCCCGTCCTACAATGAGCAGTTCTTC. Protein product: CASSPSYNEQFF. This chain uses TRBV27 with TRBJ2-1, with D hard to call. This CDR3 has 12 amino acids. V dropped 6 bases and J dropped 1 base, with 4 bases sitting between them. CDR1 and CDR2 (germline): MNHEY, SMNVEV (reference sequence).

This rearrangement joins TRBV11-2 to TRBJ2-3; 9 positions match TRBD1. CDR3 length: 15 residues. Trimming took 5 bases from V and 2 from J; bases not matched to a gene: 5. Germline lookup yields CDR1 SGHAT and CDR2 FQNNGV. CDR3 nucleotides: TGTGCCAGCAGCGAGGGACAGGGTTCCACAGATACGCAGTATTTT. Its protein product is CASSEGQGSTDTQYF.

This CDR3 reads CASSRGGQPQHF. CDR3 nucleotide sequence: TGTGCCAGCAGCCGAGGAGGTCAGCCCCAGCATTTT. V is TRBV16 and J is TRBJ1-5; D is unclear. The CDR3 covers 12 residues. Trimming pared 4 bases from V and 6 bases from J, leaving 7 bases between. Germline V gene data show CDR1 as KGHSY and CDR2 as FQNENV.

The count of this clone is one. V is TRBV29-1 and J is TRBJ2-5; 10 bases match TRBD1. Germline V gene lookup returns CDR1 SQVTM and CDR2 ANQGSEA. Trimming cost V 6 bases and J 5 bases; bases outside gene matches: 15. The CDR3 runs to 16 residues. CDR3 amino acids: CSVRGGAGQGSETQYF. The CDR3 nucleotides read TGCAGCGTGAGGGGAGGGGCGGGACAGGGGTCGGAGACCCAGTACTTC.

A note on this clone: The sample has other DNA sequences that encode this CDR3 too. The CDR3 DNA reads as TGTGCCTGGAGTCTTGGGGGTTCCTCCTACGAGCAGTACTTC. It specifies CAWSLGGSSYEQYF. The chain combines TRBV30 with TRBJ2-7; D may be TRBD1 or TRBD2 (5 bases each). Trimming removed 2 bases from V and 0 bases from J, with 11 bases in between. Germline loops: CDR1 GTSNPN, CDR2 SVGIG (reference sequence). CDR3 length: 14 amino acids.

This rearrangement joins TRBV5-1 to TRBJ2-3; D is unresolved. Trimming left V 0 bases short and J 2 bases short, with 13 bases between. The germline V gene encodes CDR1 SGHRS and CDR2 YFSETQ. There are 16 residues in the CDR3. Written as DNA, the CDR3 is TGCGCCAGCAGCTTGGTCCTAGGTGGATCCACAGATACGCAGTATTTT. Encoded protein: CASSLVLGGSTDTQYF. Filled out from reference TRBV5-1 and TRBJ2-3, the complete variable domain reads KAGVTQTPRYLIKTRGQQVTLSCSPISGHRSVSWYQQTPGQGLQFLFEYFSETQRNKGNFPGRFSGRQFSNSRSEMNVSTLELGDSALYLCASSLVLGGSTDTQYFGPGTRLTVL.

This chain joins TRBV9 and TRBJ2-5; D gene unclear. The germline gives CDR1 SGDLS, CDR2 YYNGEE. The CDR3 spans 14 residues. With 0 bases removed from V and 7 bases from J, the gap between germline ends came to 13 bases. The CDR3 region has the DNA TGTGCCAGCAGCGTAGCTCCAAGAAAGGGGACCCAGTACTTC. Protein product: CASSVAPRKGTQYF.

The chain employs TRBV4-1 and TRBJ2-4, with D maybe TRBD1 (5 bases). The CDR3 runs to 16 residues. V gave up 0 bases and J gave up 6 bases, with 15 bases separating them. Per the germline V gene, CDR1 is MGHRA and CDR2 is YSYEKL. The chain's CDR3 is CASSQDSRVPPNIQYF. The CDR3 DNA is TGCGCCAGCAGCCAAGATAGCAGGGTCCCCCCAAACATTCAGTACTTC.

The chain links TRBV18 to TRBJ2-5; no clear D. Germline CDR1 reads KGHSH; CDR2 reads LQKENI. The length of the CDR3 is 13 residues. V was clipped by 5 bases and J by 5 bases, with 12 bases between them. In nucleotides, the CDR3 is TGTGCCAGCTCAACTCTGGCGTGGGAGACCCAGTACTTC. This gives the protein CASSTLAWETQYF.

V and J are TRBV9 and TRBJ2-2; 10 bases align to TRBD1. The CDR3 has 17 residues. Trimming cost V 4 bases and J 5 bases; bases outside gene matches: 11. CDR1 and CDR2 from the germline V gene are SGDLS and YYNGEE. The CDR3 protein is CASSPSWDRGRTGELFF. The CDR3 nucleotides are TGTGCCAGCAGCCCCAGTTGGGACAGGGGACGGACCGGGGAGCTGTTTTTT.

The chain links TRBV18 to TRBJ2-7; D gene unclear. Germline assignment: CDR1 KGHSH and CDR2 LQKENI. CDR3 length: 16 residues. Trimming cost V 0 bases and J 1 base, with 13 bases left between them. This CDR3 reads CASSPPRALRSYEQYF. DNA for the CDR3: TGTGCCAGCTCACCACCTCGCGCTTTGAGGTCCTACGAGCAGTACTTC.

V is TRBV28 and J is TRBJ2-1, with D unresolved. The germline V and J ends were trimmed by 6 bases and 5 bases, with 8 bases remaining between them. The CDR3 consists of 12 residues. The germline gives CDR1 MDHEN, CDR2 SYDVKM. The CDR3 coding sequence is TGTGCCAGCAGCCCGATAGACAATGAGCAGTTCTTC. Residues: CASSPIDNEQFF.

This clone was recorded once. CDR3 DNA sequence: TGTGCCAGCAGCCTACAACCTAGCGGGTCGGGACTGGCCGAGCAGTACTTC. It encodes CASSLQPSGSGLAEQYF. The chain employs TRBV7-3 and TRBJ2-7; 8 bases line up with TRBD2. There are 17 residues in the CDR3. The V gene's germline CDR1 is SGHTA and CDR2 FQGTGA. The J segment lost 6 bases and the V segment lost 5 bases, leaving 18 bases of the junction unmatched. Complete variable domain (other parts from reference TRBV7-3 and TRBJ2-7): GAGVSQTPSNKVTEKGKYVELRCDPISGHTALYWYRQSLGQGPEFLIYFQGTGAADDSGLPNDRFFAVRPEGSVSTLKIQRTERGDSAVYLCASSLQPSGSGLAEQYFGPGTRLTVT.

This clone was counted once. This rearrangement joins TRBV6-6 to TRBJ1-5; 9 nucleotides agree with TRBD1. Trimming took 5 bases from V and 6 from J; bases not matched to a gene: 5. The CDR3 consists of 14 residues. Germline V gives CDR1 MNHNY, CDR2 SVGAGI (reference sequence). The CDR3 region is CASSTTGGSQPQHF. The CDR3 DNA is TGTGCCAGCAGTACGACAGGGGGTAGTCAGCCCCAGCATTTT.

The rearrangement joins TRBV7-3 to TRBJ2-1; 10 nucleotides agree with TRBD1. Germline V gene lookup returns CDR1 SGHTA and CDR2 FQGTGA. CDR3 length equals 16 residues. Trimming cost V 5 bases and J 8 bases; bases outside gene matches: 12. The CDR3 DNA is TGTGCCAGCAGCCTGTCGCCGGGACAGGGGATTTATGAGCAGTTCTTC. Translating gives CASSLSPGQGIYEQFF.

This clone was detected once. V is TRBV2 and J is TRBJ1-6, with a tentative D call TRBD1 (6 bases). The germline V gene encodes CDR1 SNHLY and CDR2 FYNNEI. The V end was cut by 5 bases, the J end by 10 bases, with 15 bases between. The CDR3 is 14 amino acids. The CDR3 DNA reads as TGTGCCAGCAGTAATGAACAGGGCGGATCACCCCTCCACTTT. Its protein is CASSNEQGGSPLHF.

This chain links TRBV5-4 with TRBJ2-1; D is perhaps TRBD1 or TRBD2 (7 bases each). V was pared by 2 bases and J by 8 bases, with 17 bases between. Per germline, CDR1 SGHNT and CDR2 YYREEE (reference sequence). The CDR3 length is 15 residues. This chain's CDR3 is CASSFFSGGQDEQFF. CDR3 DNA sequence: TGTGCCAGCAGCTTCTTTTCGGGAGGACAGGATGAGCAGTTCTTC.

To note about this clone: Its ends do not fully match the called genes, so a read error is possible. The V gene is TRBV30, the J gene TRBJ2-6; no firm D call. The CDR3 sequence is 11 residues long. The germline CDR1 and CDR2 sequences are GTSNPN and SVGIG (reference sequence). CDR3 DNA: TGCGCAATGTCTGGGGCCAACGTCCTGACTTTC. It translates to CAMSGANVLTF. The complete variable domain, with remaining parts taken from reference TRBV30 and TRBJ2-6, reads SQTIHQWPATLVQPVGSPLSLECTVEGTSNPNLYWYRQAAGRGLQLLFYSVGIGQISSEVPQNLSASRPQDRQFILSSKKLLLSDSGFYLCAMSGANVLTFGAGSRLTVL.

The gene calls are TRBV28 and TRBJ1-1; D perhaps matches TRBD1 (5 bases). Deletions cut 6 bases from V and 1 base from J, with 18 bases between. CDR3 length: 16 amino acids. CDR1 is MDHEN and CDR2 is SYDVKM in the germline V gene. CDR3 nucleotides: TGTGCCAGCAGCCCCGGGACCTACTATGCGAACACTGAAGCTTTCTTT. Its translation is CASSPGTYYANTEAFF. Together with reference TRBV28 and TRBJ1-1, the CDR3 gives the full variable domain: DVKVTQSSRYLVKRTGEKVFLECVQDMDHENMFWYRQDPGLGLRLIYFSYDVKMKEKGDIPEGYSVSREKKERFSLILESASTNQTSMYLCASSPGTYYANTEAFFGQGTRLTVV.

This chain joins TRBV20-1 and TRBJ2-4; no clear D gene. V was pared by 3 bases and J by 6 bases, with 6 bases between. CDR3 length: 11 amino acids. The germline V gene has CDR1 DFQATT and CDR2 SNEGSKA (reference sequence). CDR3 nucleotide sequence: TGCAGTGCTAGGGTGGGAAACATTCAGTACTTC. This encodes CSARVGNIQYF.

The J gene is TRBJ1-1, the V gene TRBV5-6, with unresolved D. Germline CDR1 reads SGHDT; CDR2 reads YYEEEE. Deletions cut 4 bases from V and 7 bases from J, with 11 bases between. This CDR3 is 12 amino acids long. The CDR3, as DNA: TGTGCCAGCAGCCCGGTAGCGGGTGAAGCTTTCTTT. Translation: CASSPVAGEAFF.